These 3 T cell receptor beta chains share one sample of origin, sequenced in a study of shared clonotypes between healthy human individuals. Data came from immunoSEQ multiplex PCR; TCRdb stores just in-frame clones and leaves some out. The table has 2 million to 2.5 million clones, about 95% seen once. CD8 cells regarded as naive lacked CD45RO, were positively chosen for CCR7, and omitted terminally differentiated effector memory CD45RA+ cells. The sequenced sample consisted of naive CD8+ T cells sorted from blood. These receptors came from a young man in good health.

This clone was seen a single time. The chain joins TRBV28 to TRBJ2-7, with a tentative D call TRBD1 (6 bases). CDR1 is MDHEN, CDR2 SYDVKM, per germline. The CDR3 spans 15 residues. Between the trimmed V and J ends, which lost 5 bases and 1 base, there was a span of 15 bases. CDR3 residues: CASSTPRQASYEQYF. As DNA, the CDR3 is TGTGCCAGCAGTACACCCCGACAGGCTTCCTACGAGCAGTACTTC.

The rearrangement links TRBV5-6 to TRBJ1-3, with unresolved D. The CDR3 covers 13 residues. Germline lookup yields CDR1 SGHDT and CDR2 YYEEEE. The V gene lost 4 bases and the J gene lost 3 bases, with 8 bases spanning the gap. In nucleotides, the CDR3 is TGTGCCAGCAGCCTCGGGATTGGAAACACCATATATTTT. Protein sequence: CASSLGIGNTIYF.

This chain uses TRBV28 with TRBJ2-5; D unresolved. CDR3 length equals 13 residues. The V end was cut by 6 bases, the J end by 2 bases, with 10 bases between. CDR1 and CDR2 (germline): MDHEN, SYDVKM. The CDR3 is CASRTWEQETQYF. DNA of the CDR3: TGTGCCAGCAGGACGTGGGAACAAGAGACCCAGTACTTC.